The clone carrying this T cell receptor (beta chain) was detected many times. The antigen is undetermined. Molecular barcoded adaptors covering alpha/delta and beta/gamma chains were used on around 370 ng RNA. MiXCR, applied by TCRdb to the reads, yields one record per CDR3 protein. The sample records around 140,000 distinct CDR3 sequences, around 13% being singletons. The data were taken from a study of read filtering for tumor transcriptome and immune sequencing. Overall study findings and caveats: Even smaller IR-seq throughput identified most shared clonotypes.

V lost 7 bases, J lost 6 bases, and 7 bases stayed unmatched. In germline, CDR1 is SGHAT, CDR2 FQNNGV. CDR3 length equals 13 residues. Sequencing was performed on a population of CD138-negative cells sorted from bone marrow. This TCR derives from a donor at least 40 years old with multiple myeloma. The rearrangement links TRBV11-2 to TRBJ2-7, with 9 bases lining up with TRBD1. The DNA for the CDR3 is TGTGCCAGCAAGGGACAGGGCGTTGGCGAGCAGTACTTC. It yields the protein CASKGQGVGEQYF.